A selection of T cell receptor beta chains follows, all from one sample in a study of Ad26.COV2.S vaccination and SARS-CoV-2 variants. Measured with immunoSEQ multiplex PCR; TCRdb has only the in-frame clones, and not every one. The sample holds some 520,000 clones, around nine tenths seen once. This sample comprised peripheral blood, obtained in a trial of Ad26.COV2.S vaccine versus placebo. These receptors were obtained from a person aged 18 to 65 who received the Ad26.COV2.S COVID-19 vaccine or a placebo. CDR3s include the opening cysteine and the closing phenylalanine or tryptophan. A D gene is named only where the DNA matches it firmly. Size tells how often a clone was seen (once, few, many) or the class of an expanded clone, and some rows leave it out.

length	D	J	size	V	CDR3	DNA
14	.	TRBJ1-2	.	TRBV6-2/TRBV6-3	CASSYPGWGRGYTF	TGTGCCAGCAGTTATCCCGGTTGGGGTCGTGGCTACACCTTC
15	TRBD2	TRBJ2-7	.	TRBV4-1	CASSQDPQRGYEQYF	TGCGCCAGCAGCCAAGATCCCCAGCGGGGGTACGAGCAGTACTTC
12	.	TRBJ1-1	.	TRBV5-5	CASSLGLTEAFF	TGTGCCAGCAGCTTGGGCCTAACTGAAGCTTTCTTT
13	.	TRBJ1-2	.	TRBV12-3/TRBV12-4	CASSLGTIQGYTF	TGTGCCAGCAGTTTAGGGACCATCCAGGGCTACACCTTC
15	TRBD1	TRBJ1-2	.	TRBV27	CASSSEGTGGKGYTF	TGTGCCAGCAGTTCAGAAGGGACAGGGGGTAAGGGCTACACCTTC
15	TRBD2	TRBJ2-5	.	TRBV9	CASSMGTSQRETQYF	TGTGCCAGCAGCATGGGGACTAGCCAGAGAGAGACCCAGTACTTC
13	.	TRBJ2-1	.	TRBV2	CAILRAGDVEQFF	TGTGCCATCCTTCGGGCAGGGGATGTTGAGCAGTTCTTC
14	.	TRBJ1-6	.	TRBV2	CASTAQDTNSPLHF	TGTGCCAGCACTGCACAGGATACCAATTCACCCCTCCACTTT
18	TRBD2	TRBJ2-3	.	TRBV29-1	CSVDGSGGPRGSTDTQYF	TGCAGCGTTGATGGTAGCGGGGGGCCAAGGGGTAGCACAGATACGCAGTATTTT
14	TRBD1	TRBJ2-1	.	TRBV2	CARTGTGSYNEQFF	TGTGCCCGCACCGGGACAGGCTCCTACAATGAGCAGTTCTTC
13	.	TRBJ2-1	.	TRBV7-9	CASSGDSRIRQFF	TGTGCCAGCAGCGGGGACTCACGGATCCGGCAGTTCTTC
13	.	TRBJ2-2	.	TRBV14	CASSPRAGGELFF	TGTGCCAGCAGCCCGAGGGCCGGTGGGGAGCTGTTTTTT
14	.	TRBJ2-5	.	TRBV2	CASSRDRVGETQYF	TGTGCCAGCAGTCGGGACCGGGTGGGGGAGACCCAGTACTTC
13	TRBD1	TRBJ2-3	.	TRBV7-2	CASSDHRGGTQYF	TGTGCCAGCAGCGATCACAGGGGTGGTACGCAGTATTTT
14	.	TRBJ1-3	once	TRBV19	CASTSLISGNTIYF	TGTGCCAGTACCTCGCTGATCTCTGGAAACACCATATATTTT
13	.	TRBJ1-2	once	TRBV30	CAWSLGLNYGYTF	TGTGCCTGGAGCTTGGGGCTTAACTATGGCTACACCTTC
15	TRBD2	TRBJ2-1	.	TRBV7-6	CASSLSGNSYNEQFF	TGTGCCAGCAGCCTTAGCGGGAACTCCTACAATGAGCAGTTCTTC
11	.	TRBJ1-4	.	TRBV29-1	CSVERNEKLFF	TGCAGCGTTGAGCGGAATGAAAAACTGTTTTTT
11	.	TRBJ1-2	.	TRBV29-1	CSVDRGSEYTF	TGCAGCGTGGATCGGGGTAGTGAGTACACCTTC
14	TRBD1	TRBJ1-1	.	TRBV25-1	CATGGRSANTEAFF	TGTGCCACAGGGGGCAGGTCCGCGAACACTGAAGCTTTCTTT
18	.	TRBJ2-1	.	TRBV7-8	CASSLVVPRPSSYNEQFF	TGTGCCAGCAGCTTAGTAGTCCCCCGACCGAGCTCCTACAATGAGCAGTTCTTC
11	TRBD1	TRBJ1-5	.	TRBV6-2/TRBV6-3	CASSQGEPQHF	TGTGCCAGCAGTCAGGGGGAGCCCCAGCATTTT
15	TRBD1	TRBJ2-5	once	TRBV28	CASSSRTGGRETQYF	TGTGCCAGCAGTTCGCGGACAGGGGGCCGGGAGACCCAGTACTTC